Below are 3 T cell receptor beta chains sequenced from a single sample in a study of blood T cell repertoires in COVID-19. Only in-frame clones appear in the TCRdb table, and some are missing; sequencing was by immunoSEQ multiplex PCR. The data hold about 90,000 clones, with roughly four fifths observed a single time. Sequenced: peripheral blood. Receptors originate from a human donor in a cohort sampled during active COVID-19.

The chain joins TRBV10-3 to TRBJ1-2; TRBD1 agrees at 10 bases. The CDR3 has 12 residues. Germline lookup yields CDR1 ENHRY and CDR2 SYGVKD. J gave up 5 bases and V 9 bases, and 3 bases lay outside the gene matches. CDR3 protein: CAMGQGTYGYTF. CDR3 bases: TGTGCCATGGGACAGGGGACTTATGGCTACACCTTC.

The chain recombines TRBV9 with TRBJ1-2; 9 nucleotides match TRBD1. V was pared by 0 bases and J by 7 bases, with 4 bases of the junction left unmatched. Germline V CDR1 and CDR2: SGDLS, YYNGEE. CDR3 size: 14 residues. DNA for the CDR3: TGTGCCAGCAGCGTAGATCAGACAGGGGGTGGCTACACCTTC. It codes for CASSVDQTGGGYTF.

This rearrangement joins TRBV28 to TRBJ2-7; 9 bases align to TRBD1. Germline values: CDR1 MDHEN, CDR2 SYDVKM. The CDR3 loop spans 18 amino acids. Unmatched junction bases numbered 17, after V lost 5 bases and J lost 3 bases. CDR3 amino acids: CASSVIYSGQGVVYEQYF. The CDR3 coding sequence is TGTGCCAGCAGTGTCATCTATTCGGGACAGGGTGTGGTCTACGAGCAGTACTTC.